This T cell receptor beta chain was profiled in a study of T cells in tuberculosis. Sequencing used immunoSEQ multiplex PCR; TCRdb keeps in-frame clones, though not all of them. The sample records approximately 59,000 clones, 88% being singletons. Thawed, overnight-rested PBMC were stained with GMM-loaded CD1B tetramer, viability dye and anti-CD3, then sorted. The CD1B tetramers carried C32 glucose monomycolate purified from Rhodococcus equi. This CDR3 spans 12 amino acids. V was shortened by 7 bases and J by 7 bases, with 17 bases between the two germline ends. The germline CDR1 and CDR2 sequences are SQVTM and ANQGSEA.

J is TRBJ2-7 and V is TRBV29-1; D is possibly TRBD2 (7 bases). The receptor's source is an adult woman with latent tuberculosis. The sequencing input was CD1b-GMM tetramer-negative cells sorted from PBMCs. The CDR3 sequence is CSALGGAGEQYF. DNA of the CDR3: TGCAGCGCCTTGGGGGGGGCGGGGGAGCAGTACTTC.